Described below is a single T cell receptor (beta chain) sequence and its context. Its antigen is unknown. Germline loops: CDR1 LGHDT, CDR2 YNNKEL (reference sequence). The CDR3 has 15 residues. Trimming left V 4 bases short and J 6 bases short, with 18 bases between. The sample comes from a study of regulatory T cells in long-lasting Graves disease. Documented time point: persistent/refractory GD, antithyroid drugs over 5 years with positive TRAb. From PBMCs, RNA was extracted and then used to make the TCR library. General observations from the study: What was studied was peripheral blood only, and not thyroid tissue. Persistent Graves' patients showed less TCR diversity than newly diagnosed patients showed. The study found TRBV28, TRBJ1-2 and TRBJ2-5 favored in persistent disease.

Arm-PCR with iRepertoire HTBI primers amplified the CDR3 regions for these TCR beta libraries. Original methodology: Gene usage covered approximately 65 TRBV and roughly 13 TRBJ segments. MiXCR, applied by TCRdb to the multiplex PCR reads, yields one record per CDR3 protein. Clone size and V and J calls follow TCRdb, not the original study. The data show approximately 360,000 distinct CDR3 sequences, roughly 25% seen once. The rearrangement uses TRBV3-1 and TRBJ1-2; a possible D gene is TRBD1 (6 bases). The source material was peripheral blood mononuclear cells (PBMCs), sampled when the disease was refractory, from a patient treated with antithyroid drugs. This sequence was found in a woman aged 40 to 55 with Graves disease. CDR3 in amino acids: CASSLGGGGWNGYTF. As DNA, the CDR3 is TGTGCCAGCAGCCTAGGGGGGGGGGGATGGAATGGCTACACCTTC.